This entry lists 11 T cell receptor beta chains sequenced from one sample in a study of regulatory T cells in long-lasting Graves disease. Time point specified: newly diagnosed GD, antithyroid drugs for less than 3 months. Extracted PBMC RNA gave rise to the TCR library. Arm-PCR of CDR3 regions and iRepertoire HTBI primers were used to build TCR beta libraries. MiXCR, applied by TCRdb to the multiplex PCR reads, yields one record per CDR3 protein. The table records some 330,000 distinct CDR3 sequences, about 10% of them present only once. These same data were also listed under a study on T cells in Graves' hyperthyroidism and ophthalmopathy.

This material consisted of peripheral blood mononuclear cells (PBMCs), taken at new diagnosis, from a patient treated with antithyroid drugs. The receptor set was obtained from a woman between 18 and 29 years old with Graves disease.

The sample holds a few counts of this clonotype. A read error may explain this, as a much larger clone is one base away. The V call is TRBV7-2, the J call TRBJ2-1; TRBD2 matches at 9 bases. Germline trimming cut 5 bases from V and 6 bases from J; bases unmatched to any gene: 5. Germline loops: CDR1 SGHTA, CDR2 FQGNSA. This CDR3 has 14 amino acids. DNA of the CDR3: TGTGCCAGCAGCGTGTTAGCGGGGGTCAATGAGCAGTTCTTC. This codes for CASSVLAGVNEQFF.

This clonotype was counted many times. One end of the junction is discordant with germline, which a read error may explain. The gene calls are TRBV5-5 and TRBJ2-1, with TRBD2 matching over 7 bases. This CDR3 has 16 residues. Germline V CDR1 and CDR2: SGHKS, YYEKEE (reference sequence). CDR3 sequence reads: CASSPPSLADYNEQFF. DNA for the CDR3: TGCGCCAGCAGCCCCCCCTCCCTAGCGGATTACAATGAGCAGTTCTTC.

The chain has TRBV20-1 and TRBJ1-1; D gene ambiguous. This CDR3 is built from 15 residues. From germline, CDR1 is DFQATT and CDR2 SNEGSKA (reference sequence). Trimming took off 6 bases at V and 3 bases at J, with 20 bases between the two ends. CDR3 bases: TGCAGTGCCCCAAGAGGGAGGGCATTCTACACTGAAGCTTTCTTT. Its translation is CSAPRGRAFYTEAFF.

The gene calls are TRBV28 and TRBJ2-1, with TRBD2 identical over 8 bases. CDR1 is MDHEN, CDR2 SYDVKM, per germline. The CDR3 covers 15 residues. V shed 7 bases, J shed 9 bases, and the junction held 14 bases outside the gene matches. The chain's CDR3 is CASTPGLAATVEQFF. The DNA for the CDR3 is TGTGCCAGCACCCCAGGACTAGCAGCGACGGTTGAGCAGTTCTTC.

A single count supports this clonotype. This chain links TRBV20-1 with TRBJ2-2; 12 bases align to TRBD2. The CDR3 spans 16 residues. V trimming: 1 base; J trimming: 6 bases; junction bases outside the gene matches: 6. Germline V gives CDR1 DFQATT, CDR2 SNEGSKA (reference sequence). CDR3 sequence reads: CSARGLAGGRAGELFF. The CDR3 DNA sequence: TGCAGTGCTAGAGGGCTAGCGGGAGGGAGGGCCGGGGAGCTGTTTTTT.

The chain carries TRBV2 and TRBJ2-1, with 9 bases that match TRBD2. Germline V CDR1 and CDR2: SNHLY, FYNNEI. V was clipped by 9 bases and J by 9 bases; unmatched bases: 15. CDR3 length equals 15 residues. CDR3 residues: CARQLSSGSIGEQFF. In nucleotides, the CDR3 is TGTGCCAGACAACTGAGTAGCGGGAGTATCGGTGAGCAGTTCTTC.

This clonotype showed up many times. This chain connects TRBV4-1 to TRBJ2-5, with D perhaps matching TRBD2 (5 bases). The CDR3 is 13 amino acids. The germline CDR1 and CDR2 sequences are MGHRA and YSYEKL. The ends were cut back, 7 bases at V and 5 bases at J, with 14 bases in the middle. Here the CDR3 DNA reads TGCGCCAGCACTCCCGGGGTGGGGGAGACCCAGTACTTC. Translating it yields CASTPGVGETQYF.

This clonotype was seen ten or more times. The chain combines TRBV20-1 with TRBJ2-1; TRBD2 agrees at 8 bases. Germline-derived CDR1 and CDR2 are DFQATT and SNEGSKA (reference sequence). V lost 3 bases and J lost 9; bases outside the gene matches: 7. This CDR3 region has 13 residues. CDR3 protein: CSASNGGAREQFF. The CDR3 DNA reads as TGCAGTGCTAGTAACGGGGGGGCCCGTGAGCAGTTCTTC.

This clonotype was seen repeatedly, ten times or more. V and J are TRBV5-1 and TRBJ2-7; no firm D call. The CDR3 has 13 residues. V lost 0 bases and J 3 bases, leaving 7 bases between the germline ends. In germline, CDR1 is SGHRS, CDR2 YFSETQ. CDR3 sequence reads: CASSLGSGYEQYF. The DNA of the CDR3 is TGCGCCAGCAGCTTGGGTTCAGGCTACGAGCAGTACTTC.

This clonotype was recorded many times. The chain combines TRBV6-2 or TRBV6-3 with TRBJ1-1; a possible D gene is TRBD1 (5 bases). The V end was cut by 5 bases, the J end by 4 bases, with 14 bases between. In germline, CDR1 is MNHEY, CDR2 SVGEGT. The CDR3 is made up of 14 amino acids. The DNA for the CDR3 is TGTGCCAGCAGTCTACAGGCCTACCGCACTGAAGCTTTCTTT. As protein: CASSLQAYRTEAFF.

In its sample, this clonotype was seen a few times. The rearrangement links TRBV24-1 to TRBJ2-1; 11 positions match TRBD2. The CDR3 is 13 amino acids. The V gene end was trimmed by 8 bases and the J gene end by 6 bases; junction bases not matched to a gene: 2. Germline CDR1 is KGHDR and CDR2 is SFDVKD. The CDR3 DNA reads TGTGCCACCACCGGACTAGCGGGCAATGAGCAGTTCTTC. Translated, it gives CATTGLAGNEQFF.